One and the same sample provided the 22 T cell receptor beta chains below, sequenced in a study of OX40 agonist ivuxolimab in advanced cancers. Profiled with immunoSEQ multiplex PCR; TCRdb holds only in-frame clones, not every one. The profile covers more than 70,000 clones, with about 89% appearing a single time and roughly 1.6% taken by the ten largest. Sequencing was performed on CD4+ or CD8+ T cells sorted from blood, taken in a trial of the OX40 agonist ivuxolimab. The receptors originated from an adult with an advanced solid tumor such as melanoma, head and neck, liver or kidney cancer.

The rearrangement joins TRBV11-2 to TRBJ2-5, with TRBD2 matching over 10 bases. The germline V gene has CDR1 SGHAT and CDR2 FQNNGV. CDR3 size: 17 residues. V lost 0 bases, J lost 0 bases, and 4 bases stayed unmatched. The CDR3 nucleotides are TGTGCCAGCAGCTTAGACTCACTAGCGGGGAACCAAGAGACCCAGTACTTC. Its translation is CASSLDSLAGNQETQYF.

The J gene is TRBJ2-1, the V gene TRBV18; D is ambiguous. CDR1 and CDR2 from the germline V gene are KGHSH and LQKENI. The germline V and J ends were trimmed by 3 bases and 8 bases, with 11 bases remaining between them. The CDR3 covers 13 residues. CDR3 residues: CASSPGLVYEQFF. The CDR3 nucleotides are TGTGCCAGCTCACCCGGGCTAGTCTATGAGCAGTTCTTC.

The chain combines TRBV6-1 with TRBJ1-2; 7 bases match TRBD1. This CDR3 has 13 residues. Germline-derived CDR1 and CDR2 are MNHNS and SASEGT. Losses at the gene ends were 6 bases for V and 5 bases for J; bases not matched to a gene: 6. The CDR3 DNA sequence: TGTGCCAGCAGAGCCGGGACAGTTTATGGCTACACCTTC. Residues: CASRAGTVYGYTF.

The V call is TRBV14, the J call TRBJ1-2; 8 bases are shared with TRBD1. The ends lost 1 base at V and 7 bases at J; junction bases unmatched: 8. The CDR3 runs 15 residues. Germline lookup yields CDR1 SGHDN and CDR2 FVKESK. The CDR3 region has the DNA TGTGCCAGCAGCCAAGTAAATCAGGGGGCTACTGGCTACACCTTC. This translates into CASSQVNQGATGYTF.

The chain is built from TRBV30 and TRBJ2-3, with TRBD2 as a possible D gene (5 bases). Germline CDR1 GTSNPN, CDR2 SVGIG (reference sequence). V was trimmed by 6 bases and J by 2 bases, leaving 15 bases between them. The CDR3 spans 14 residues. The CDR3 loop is CACTDGVNTDTQYF. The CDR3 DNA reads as TGTGCCTGCACCGACGGGGTAAACACAGATACGCAGTATTTT. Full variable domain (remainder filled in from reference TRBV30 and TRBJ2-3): SQTIHQWPATLVQPVGSPLSLECTVEGTSNPNLYWYRQAAGRGLQLLFYSVGIGQISSEVPQNLSASRPQDRQFILSSKKLLLSDSGFYLCACTDGVNTDTQYFGPGTRLTVL.

Written as DNA, the CDR3 is TGTGCCAGCAGTTCCGGACTATCTCGTGAGCAGTTCTTC. Encoded protein: CASSSGLSREQFF. J is TRBJ2-1 and V is TRBV6-1, with D possibly TRBD2 on 6 matching bases. There are 13 residues in the CDR3. Trimming removed 5 bases from V and 9 bases from J, with 14 bases in between. Germline CDR1 reads MNHNS; CDR2 reads SASEGT.

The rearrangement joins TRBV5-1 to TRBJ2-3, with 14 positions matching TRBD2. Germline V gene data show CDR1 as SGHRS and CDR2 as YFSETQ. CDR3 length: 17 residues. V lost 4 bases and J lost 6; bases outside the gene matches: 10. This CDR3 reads CASSPGLAGVPGDTQYF. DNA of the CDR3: TGCGCCAGCAGCCCGGGACTAGCGGGAGTCCCGGGTGATACGCAGTATTTT.

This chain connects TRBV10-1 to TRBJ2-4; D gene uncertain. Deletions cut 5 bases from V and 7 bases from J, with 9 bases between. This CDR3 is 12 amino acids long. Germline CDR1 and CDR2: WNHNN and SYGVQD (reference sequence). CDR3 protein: CASSTDINIQYF. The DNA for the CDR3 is TGCGCCAGCAGTACGGATATCAACATTCAGTACTTC.

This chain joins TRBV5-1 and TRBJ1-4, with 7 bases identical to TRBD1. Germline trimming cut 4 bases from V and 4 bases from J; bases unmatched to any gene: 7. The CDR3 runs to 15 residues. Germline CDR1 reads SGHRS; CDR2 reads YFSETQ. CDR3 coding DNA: TGCGCCAGCAGCCCACAGACAGGGATTAATGAAAAACTGTTTTTT. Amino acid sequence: CASSPQTGINEKLFF.

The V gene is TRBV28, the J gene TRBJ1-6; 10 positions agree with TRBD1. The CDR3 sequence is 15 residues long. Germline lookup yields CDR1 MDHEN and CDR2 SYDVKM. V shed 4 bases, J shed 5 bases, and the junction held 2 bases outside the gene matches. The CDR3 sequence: CASSSGQGNNSPLHF. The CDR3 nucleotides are TGTGCCAGCAGTTCGGGACAGGGGAATAATTCACCCCTCCACTTT.

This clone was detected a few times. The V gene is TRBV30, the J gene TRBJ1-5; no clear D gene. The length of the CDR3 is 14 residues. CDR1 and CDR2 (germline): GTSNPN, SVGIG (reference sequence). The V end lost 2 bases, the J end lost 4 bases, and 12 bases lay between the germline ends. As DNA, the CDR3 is TGTGCCTGGAGTTTCGGTGGGAGTAATCAGCCCCAGCATTTT. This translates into CAWSFGGSNQPQHF.

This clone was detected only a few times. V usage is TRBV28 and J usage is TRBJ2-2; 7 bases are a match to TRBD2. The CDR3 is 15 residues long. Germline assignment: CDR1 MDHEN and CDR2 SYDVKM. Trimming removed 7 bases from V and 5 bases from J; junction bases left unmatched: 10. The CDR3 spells CASMAWEGLTGELFF. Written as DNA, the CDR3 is TGTGCCAGCATGGCCTGGGAGGGTTTAACCGGGGAGCTGTTTTTT.

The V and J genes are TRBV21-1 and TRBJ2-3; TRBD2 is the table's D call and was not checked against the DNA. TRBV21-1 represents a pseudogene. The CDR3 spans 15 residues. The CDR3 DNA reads TGTGCCAGCAGCAAAGTGAGGACTAGCACAGATACGCAGTATTTT. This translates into CASSKVRTSTDTQYF.

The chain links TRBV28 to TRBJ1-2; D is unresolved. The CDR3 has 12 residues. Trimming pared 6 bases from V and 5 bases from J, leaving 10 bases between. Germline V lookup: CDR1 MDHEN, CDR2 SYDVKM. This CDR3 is CASRKGGYGYTF. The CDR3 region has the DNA TGTGCCAGCAGGAAGGGCGGGTATGGCTACACCTTC.

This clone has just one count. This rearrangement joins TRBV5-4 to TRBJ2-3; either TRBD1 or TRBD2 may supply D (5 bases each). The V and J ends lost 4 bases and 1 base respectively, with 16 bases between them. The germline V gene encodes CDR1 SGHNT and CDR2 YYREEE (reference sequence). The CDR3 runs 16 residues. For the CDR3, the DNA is TGTGCCAGCAGCGATGTGGGGGATCCTCGCACAGATACGCAGTATTTT. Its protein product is CASSDVGDPRTDTQYF. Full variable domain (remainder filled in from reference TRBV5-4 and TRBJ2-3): ETGVTQSPTHLIKTRGQQVTLRCSSQSGHNTVSWYQQALGQGPQFIFQYYREEENGRGNFPPRFSGLQFPNYSSELNVNALELDDSALYLCASSDVGDPRTDTQYFGPGTRLTVL.

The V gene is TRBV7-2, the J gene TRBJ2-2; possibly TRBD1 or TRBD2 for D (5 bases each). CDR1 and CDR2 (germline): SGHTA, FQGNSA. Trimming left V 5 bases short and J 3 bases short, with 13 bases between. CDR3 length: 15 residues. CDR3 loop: CASSIGGSYTGELFF. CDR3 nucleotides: TGTGCCAGCAGCATTGGGGGATCCTACACCGGGGAGCTGTTTTTT. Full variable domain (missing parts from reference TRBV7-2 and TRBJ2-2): GAGVSQSPSNKVTEKGKDVELRCDPISGHTALYWYRQSLGQGLEFLIYFQGNSAPDKSGLPSDRFSAERTGGSVSTLTIQRTQQEDSAVYLCASSIGGSYTGELFFGEGSRLTVL.

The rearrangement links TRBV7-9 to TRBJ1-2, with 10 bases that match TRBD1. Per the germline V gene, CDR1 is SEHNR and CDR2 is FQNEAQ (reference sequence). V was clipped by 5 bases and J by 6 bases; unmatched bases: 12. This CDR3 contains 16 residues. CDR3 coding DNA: TGTGCCAGCAGCAATCCCGGGACAGGGGATAGGAATGGCTACACCTTC. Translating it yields CASSNPGTGDRNGYTF.

The CDR3 nucleotides are TGTGCCAGCTCGCAAATCACAGGGTCACAGACTTCTGGGGCCAACGTCCTGACTTTC. This codes for CASSQITGSQTSGANVLTF. This chain uses TRBV18 with TRBJ2-6, with D perhaps TRBD1 (6 bases). CDR1 KGHSH and CDR2 LQKENI come from the germline V gene. The CDR3 runs 19 residues. The ends were cut back, 6 bases at V and 1 base at J, with 22 bases in the middle.

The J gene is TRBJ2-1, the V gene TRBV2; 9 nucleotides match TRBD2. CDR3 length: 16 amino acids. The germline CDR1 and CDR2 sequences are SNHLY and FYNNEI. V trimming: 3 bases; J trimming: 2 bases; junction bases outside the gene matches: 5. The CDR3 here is CASSERGGRAYNEQFF. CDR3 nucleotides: TGTGCCAGCAGTGAGCGGGGCGGGAGGGCCTACAATGAGCAGTTCTTC.

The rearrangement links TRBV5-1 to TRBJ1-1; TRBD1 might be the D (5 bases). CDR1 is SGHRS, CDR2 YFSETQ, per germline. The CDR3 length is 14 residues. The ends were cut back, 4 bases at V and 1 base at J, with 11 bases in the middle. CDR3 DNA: TGCGCCAGCAGCCCCCACACAGGGAACACTGAAGCTTTCTTT. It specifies CASSPHTGNTEAFF.

The DNA for the CDR3 is TGTGCCAGCAGCCCAGGGGGGGGCCGCGGTTACGAGCAGTACTTC. Its protein product is CASSPGGGRGYEQYF. The chain combines TRBV7-9 with TRBJ2-7; D could derive from TRBD1 or TRBD2 (7 bases each). Germline V lookup: CDR1 SEHNR, CDR2 FQNEAQ (reference sequence). The CDR3 contains 15 residues. The germline V and J ends were trimmed by 5 bases and 4 bases, with 18 bases remaining between them.

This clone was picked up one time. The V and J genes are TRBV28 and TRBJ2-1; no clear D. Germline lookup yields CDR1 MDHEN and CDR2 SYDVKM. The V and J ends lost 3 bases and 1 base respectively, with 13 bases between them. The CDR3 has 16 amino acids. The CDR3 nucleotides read TGTGCCAGCAGTTTGGATCTGGGTGTTTCCTACAATGAGCAGTTCTTC. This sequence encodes CASSLDLGVSYNEQFF.